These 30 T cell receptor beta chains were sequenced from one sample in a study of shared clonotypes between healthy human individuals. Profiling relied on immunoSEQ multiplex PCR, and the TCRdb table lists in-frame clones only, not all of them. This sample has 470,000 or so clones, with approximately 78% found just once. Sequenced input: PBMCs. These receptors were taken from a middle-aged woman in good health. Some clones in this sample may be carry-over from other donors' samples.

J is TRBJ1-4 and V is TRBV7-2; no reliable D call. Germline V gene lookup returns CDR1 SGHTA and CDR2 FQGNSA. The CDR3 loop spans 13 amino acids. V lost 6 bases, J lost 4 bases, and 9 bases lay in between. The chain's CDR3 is CASSFSYNEKLFF. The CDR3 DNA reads TGTGCCAGCAGTTTTTCGTATAATGAAAAACTGTTTTTT.

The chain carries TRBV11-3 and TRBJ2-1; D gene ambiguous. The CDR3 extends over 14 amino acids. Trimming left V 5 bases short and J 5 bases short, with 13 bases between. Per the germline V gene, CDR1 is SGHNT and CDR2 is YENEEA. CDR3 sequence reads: CASSPGLANNEQFF. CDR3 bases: TGTGCCAGCAGCCCCGGGCTGGCCAACAATGAGCAGTTCTTC.

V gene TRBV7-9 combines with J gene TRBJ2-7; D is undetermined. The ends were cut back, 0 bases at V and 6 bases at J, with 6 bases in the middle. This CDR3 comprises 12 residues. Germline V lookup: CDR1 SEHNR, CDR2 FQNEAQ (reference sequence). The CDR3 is CASSLAQVEQYF. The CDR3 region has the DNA TGTGCCAGCAGCTTAGCGCAAGTCGAGCAGTACTTC.

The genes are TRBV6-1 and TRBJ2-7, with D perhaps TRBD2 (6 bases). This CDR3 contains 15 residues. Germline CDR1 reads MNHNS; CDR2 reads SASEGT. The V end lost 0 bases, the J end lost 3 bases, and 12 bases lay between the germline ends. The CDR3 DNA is TGTGCCAGCAGTGAAGCGGAGGGAATACGCTACGAGCAGTACTTC. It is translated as CASSEAEGIRYEQYF.

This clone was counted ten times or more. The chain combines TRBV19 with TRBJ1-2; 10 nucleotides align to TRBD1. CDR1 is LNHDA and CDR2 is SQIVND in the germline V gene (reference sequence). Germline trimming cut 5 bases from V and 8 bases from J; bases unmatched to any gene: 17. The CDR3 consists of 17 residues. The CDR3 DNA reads TGTGCCAGTAGTCGAAACCTTCCGGGACAGGGGTCGGAAGGCTACACCTTC. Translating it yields CASSRNLPGQGSEGYTF.

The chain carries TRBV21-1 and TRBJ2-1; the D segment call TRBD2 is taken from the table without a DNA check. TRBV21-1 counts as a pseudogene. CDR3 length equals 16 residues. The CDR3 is CASSKRVRGHDNEQFF. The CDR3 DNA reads TGTGCCAGCAGCAAAAGGGTGCGGGGCCATGACAATGAGCAGTTCTTC.

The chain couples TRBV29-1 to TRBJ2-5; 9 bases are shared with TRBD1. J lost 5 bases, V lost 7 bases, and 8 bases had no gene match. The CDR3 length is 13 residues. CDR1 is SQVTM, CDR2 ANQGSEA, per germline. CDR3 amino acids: CSARDRVKETQYF. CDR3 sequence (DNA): TGCAGCGCGAGGGACAGGGTAAAGGAGACCCAGTACTTC.

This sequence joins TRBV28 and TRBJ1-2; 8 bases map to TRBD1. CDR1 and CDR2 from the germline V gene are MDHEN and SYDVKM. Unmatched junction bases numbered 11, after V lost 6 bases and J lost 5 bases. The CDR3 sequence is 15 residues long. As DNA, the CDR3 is TGTGCCAGCAGCACCGGAACAGGGGGAAGGTATGGCTACACCTTC. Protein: CASSTGTGGRYGYTF.

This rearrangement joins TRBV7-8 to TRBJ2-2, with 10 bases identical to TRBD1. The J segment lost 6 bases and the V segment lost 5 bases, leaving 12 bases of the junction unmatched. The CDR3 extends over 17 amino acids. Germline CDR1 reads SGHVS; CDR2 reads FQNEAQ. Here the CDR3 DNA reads TGTGCCAGCAGCAAACGACCCGGGACAGGGGAGTCCGGGGAGCTGTTTTTT. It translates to CASSKRPGTGESGELFF.

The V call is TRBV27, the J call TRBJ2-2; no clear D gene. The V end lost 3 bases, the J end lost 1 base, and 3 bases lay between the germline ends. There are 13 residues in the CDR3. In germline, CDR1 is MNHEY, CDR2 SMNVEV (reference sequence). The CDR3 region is CASSFGNTGELFF. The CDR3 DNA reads TGTGCCAGCAGTTTCGGGAACACCGGGGAGCTGTTTTTT.

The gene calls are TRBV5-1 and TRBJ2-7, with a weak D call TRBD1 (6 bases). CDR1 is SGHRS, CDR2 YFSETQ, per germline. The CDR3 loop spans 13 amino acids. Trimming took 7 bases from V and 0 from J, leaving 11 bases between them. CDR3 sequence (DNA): TGCGCCAGCGAGCCAGGGGACTCCTACGAGCAGTACTTC. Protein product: CASEPGDSYEQYF.

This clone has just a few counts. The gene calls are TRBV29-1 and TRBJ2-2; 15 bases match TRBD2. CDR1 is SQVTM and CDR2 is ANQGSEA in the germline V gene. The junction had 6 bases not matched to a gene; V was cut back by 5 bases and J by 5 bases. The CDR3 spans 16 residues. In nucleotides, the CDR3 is TGCAGCGTTCGGACTAGCGGGAGGGCCGTTACCGGGGAGCTGTTTTTT. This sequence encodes CSVRTSGRAVTGELFF.

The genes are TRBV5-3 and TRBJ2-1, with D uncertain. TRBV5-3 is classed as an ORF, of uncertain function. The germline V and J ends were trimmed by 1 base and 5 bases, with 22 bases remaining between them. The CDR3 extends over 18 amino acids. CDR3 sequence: CARSLKGRRCDNHNEQFF. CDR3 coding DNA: TGTGCCAGAAGCTTGAAAGGCCGAAGGTGTGACAACCACAATGAGCAGTTCTTC.

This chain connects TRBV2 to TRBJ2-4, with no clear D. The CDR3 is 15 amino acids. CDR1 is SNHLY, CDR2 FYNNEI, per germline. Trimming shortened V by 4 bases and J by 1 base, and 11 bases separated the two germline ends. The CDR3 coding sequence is TGTGCCAGCAGTGGGAACTCCCTGGCCAAAAACATTCAGTACTTC. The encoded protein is CASSGNSLAKNIQYF.

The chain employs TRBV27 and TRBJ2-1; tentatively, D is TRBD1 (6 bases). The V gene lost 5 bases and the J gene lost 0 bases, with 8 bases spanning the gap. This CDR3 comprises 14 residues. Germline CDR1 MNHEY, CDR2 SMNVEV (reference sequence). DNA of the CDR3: TGTGCCAGCAGTGGACAGAACTCCTACAATGAGCAGTTCTTC. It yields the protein CASSGQNSYNEQFF.

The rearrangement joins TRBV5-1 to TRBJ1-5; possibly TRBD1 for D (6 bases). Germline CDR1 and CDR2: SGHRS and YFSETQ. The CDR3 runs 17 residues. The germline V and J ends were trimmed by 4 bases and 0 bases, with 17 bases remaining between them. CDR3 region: CASSIRRDIDSNQPQHF. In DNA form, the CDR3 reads TGCGCCAGCAGCATTCGCAGGGACATTGATAGCAATCAGCCCCAGCATTTT.

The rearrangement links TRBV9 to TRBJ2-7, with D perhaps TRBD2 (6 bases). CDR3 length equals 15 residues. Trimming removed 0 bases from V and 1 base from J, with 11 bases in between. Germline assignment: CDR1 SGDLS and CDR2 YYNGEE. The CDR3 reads CASSVGGEGSYEQYF. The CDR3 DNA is TGTGCCAGCAGCGTAGGGGGGGAAGGGTCCTACGAGCAGTACTTC.

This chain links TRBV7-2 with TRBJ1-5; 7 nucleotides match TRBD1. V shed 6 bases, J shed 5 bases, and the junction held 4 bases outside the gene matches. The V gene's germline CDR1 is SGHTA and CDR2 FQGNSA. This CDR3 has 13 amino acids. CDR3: CASSYTGDQPQHF. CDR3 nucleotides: TGTGCCAGCAGTTACACAGGGGATCAGCCCCAGCATTTT.

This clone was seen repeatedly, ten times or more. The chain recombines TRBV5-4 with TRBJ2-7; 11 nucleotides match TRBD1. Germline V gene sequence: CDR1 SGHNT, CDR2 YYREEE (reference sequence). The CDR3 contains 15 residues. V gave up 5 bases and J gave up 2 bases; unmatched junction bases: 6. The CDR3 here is CASRSGQGATYEQYF. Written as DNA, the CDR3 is TGTGCCAGCAGAAGTGGACAGGGGGCTACCTACGAGCAGTACTTC.

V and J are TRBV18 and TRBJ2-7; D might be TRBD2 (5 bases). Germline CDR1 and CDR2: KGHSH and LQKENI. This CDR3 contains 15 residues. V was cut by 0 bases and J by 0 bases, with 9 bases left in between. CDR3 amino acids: CASSPPGVRSYEQYF. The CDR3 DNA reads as TGTGCCAGCTCACCACCGGGAGTGCGCTCCTACGAGCAGTACTTC.

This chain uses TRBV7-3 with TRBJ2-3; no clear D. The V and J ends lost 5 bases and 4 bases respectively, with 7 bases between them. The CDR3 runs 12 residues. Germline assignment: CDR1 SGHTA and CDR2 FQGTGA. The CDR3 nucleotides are TGTGCCAGCAGCCCAAATGCAGATACGCAGTATTTT. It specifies CASSPNADTQYF.

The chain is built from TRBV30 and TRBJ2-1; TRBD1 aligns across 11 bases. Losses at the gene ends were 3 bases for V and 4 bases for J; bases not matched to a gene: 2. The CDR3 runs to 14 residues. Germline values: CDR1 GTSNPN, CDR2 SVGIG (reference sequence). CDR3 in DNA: TGTGCCTGGAGGGGGGACAGGGGGTACAATGAGCAGTTCTTC. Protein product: CAWRGDRGYNEQFF.

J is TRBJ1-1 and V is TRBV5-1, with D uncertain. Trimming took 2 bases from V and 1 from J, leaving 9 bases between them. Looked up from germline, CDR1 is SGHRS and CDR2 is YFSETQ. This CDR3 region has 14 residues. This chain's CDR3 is CASSFYGSNTEAFF. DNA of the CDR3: TGCGCCAGCAGCTTCTATGGGTCGAACACTGAAGCTTTCTTT.

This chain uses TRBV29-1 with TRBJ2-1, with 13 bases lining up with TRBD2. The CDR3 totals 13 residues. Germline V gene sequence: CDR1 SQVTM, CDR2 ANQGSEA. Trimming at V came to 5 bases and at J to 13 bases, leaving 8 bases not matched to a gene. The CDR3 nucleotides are TGCAGCGTTTCGGGACTAGCGGGATCTCCTCAGTTCTTC. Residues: CSVSGLAGSPQFF.

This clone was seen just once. The CDR3 DNA sequence: TGTGCCAGCAGCTTAGAGACCGTGGACGAGCAGTACTTC. Translating it yields CASSLETVDEQYF. V usage is TRBV7-6 and J usage is TRBJ2-7; D remains unclear. V was cut by 1 base and J by 5 bases, with 9 bases left in between. The CDR3 is 13 residues long. Germline loops: CDR1 SGHVS, CDR2 FNYEAQ. Supplemented by reference TRBV7-6 and TRBJ2-7, the full variable domain reads GAGVSQSPRYKVTKRGQDVALRCDPISGHVSLYWYRQALGQGPEFLTYFNYEAQQDKSGLPNDRFSAERPEGSISTLTIQRTEQRDSAMYRCASSLETVDEQYFGPGTRLTVT.

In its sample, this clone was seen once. The CDR3 nucleotides read TGTGCCAGCAGCTTAGGCCCCCTGACTAGCGGGAGAGGAGAGACCCAGTACTTC. Its protein is CASSLGPLTSGRGETQYF. The rearrangement uses TRBV7-2 and TRBJ2-5; 12 bases are a match to TRBD2. The CDR3 is 18 amino acids. Germline loops: CDR1 SGHTA, CDR2 FQGNSA. The ends lost 1 base at V and 4 bases at J; junction bases unmatched: 10.

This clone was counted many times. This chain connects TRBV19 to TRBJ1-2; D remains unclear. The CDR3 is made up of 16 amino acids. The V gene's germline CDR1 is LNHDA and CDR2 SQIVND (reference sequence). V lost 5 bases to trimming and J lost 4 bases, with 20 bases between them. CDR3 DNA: TGTGCCAGTAGTGGCCCCGCTTTTGGAGATTCCTATGGCTACACCTTC. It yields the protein CASSGPAFGDSYGYTF. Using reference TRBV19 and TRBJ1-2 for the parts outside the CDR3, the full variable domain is DGGITQSPKYLFRKEGQNVTLSCEQNLNHDAMYWYRQDPGQGLRLIYYSQIVNDFQKGDIAEGYSVSREKKESFPLTVTSAQKNPTAFYLCASSGPAFGDSYGYTFGSGTRLTVV.

The CDR3 is CASSERLAIAYNEQFF. In nucleotides, the CDR3 is TGTGCCAGCAGCGAACGCCTAGCGATAGCCTACAATGAGCAGTTCTTC. The chain carries TRBV7-9 and TRBJ2-1; tentatively, D is TRBD2 (6 bases). The CDR3 totals 16 residues. The germline gives CDR1 SEHNR, CDR2 FQNEAQ (reference sequence). The V end lost 5 bases, the J end lost 2 bases, and 16 bases lay between the germline ends.

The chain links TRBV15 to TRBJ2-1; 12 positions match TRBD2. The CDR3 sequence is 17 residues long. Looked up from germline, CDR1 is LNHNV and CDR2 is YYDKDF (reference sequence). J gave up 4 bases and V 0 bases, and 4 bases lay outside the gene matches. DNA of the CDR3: TGTGCCACCAGCAGAGATCTAGCGGGAGGGGAATACAATGAGCAGTTCTTC. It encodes CATSRDLAGGEYNEQFF.

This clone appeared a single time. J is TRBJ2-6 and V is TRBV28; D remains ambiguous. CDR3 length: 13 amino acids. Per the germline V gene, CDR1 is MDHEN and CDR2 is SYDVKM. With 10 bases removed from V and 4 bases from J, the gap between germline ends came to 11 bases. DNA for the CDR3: TGTGCCACCCAGTGGGTGGGGGCCAACGTCCTGACTTTC. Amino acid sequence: CATQWVGANVLTF.